The TCR beta chain described here comes from a study of OX40 agonist ivuxolimab in advanced cancers. The wider study: Six ivuxolimab dose levels, 0.01 to 10 mg/kg, were given intravenously every 2 weeks.

Findings and caveats of the study: Clonal expansion from baseline to week 6 occurred in both CD4+ and CD8+ T cells. In CD8+ T cells, expanded clones were on average more numerous than in CD4+.

The V gene's germline CDR1 is SGHNT and CDR2 YYREEE (reference sequence). The CDR3 runs 13 residues. V dropped 0 bases and J dropped 8; count of bases not matched to a gene: 4. Notes on this clone: Its antigen is as yet unknown.

TCRdb's copy holds only in-frame clones and misses some; the assay was immunoSEQ multiplex PCR. The top ten hold roughly 3.5% of the sample, which has tens of thousands of clones, roughly 90% seen once. The source was CD4+ or CD8+ T cells sorted from blood, collected in a trial of the OX40 agonist ivuxolimab. The sequence was collected from an adult with an advanced solid tumor such as melanoma, head and neck, liver or kidney cancer. The chain carries TRBV5-4 and TRBJ1-2; 7 bases align to TRBD1. The chain's CDR3 is CASSLGQGGGYTF. CDR3 coding DNA: TGTGCCAGCAGCTTGGGACAGGGTGGAGGCTACACCTTC.